This is a list of T cell receptor beta chains from one sample in a study of blood T cell repertoires in COVID-19. TCRdb's table, derived via immunoSEQ multiplex PCR, lists solely in-frame clones and lacks some. The sample carries 72,000 or so clones, approximately 82% recorded once. The sample was peripheral blood. All receptors derive from a man older than 75 with active COVID-19. CDR3s include the opening cysteine and the closing phenylalanine or tryptophan. D genes are given only for firm matches. Rows give clone size only sometimes, using once, few, many, or a class for an expanded clone.

DNA | CDR3 | size | J | V | D
TGTGCCAGTAGTATTATGGGACAGTGGAGCAATCAGCCCCAGCATTTT | CASSIMGQWSNQPQHF | few | TRBJ1-5 | TRBV19 | TRBD1
TGCGCCAGCAGCTTGATTAGCGGGGCCCAAGAGACCCAGTACTTC | CASSLISGAQETQYF | - | TRBJ2-5 | TRBV5-1 | TRBD2
TGTGCCAGCAGTGAACGTGGGACAGCCGCGCGAATCGAGCAGTACTTC | CASSERGTAARIEQYF | - | TRBJ2-7 | TRBV6-1 | TRBD1
TGTGCCAGCAGTTACCTAGCGGAGAACCAAGAGACCCAGTACTTC | CASSYLAENQETQYF | - | TRBJ2-5 | TRBV6-2/TRBV6-3 | TRBD2
TGTGCCAGCTCACGACACCTCCAAGAAGGCTACACCTTC | CASSRHLQEGYTF | - | TRBJ1-2 | TRBV18 | -
TGTGCCAGCAGCCCCCTTGGACTAGCGGGGGGGTACAATGAGCAGTTCTTC | CASSPLGLAGGYNEQFF | few | TRBJ2-1 | TRBV7-3 | TRBD2
TGTGCCAGCAGCAGTAGCGGGGGGGCCTTAGATACGCAGTATTTT | CASSSSGGALDTQYF | once | TRBJ2-3 | TRBV6-4 | TRBD2
TGTGCCAGCAGCCCGACTAGCGGGGGGGGTGAGACCCAGTACTTC | CASSPTSGGGETQYF | few | TRBJ2-5 | TRBV7-2 | TRBD2
TGTGCCAGCGGCTTGGCCTCAACGGGGGCAGATACGCAGTATTTT | CASGLASTGADTQYF | - | TRBJ2-3 | TRBV5-4 | -
TGTGCCAGCAGTTTAACAGGGATGAATCAGCCCCAGCATTTT | CASSLTGMNQPQHF | - | TRBJ1-5 | TRBV28 | -
TGCGCCAGCAGCTTGGGAGGACTAGCGGGCACTCGAGGGGAGACCCAGTACTTC | CASSLGGLAGTRGETQYF | once | TRBJ2-5 | TRBV5-1 | TRBD2
TGTGCCAGCAGCCAACCGGGACTAGGACGAGATGAGCAGTTCTTC | CASSQPGLGRDEQFF | once | TRBJ2-1 | TRBV7-8 | TRBD2
TGTGCCACCAGTGATTCATCCCCCCCCTACGAGCAGTACTTC | CATSDSSPPYEQYF | - | TRBJ2-7 | TRBV24-1 | -
TGTGCCAGCAGCTTAGGCGGGGGGGCATACGAGCAGTACTTC | CASSLGGGAYEQYF | - | TRBJ2-7 | TRBV7-3 | TRBD2
TGTGCCAGCAGAGGGACTAGTAGGGCGCAGTATTTT | CASRGTSRAQYF | - | TRBJ2-3 | TRBV12-3/TRBV12-4 | TRBD2
TGTGCCAGCAGCCAAGCCGGGGGAGTGTTCATGGGTTATGGCTACACCTTC | CASSQAGGVFMGYGYTF | - | TRBJ1-2 | TRBV14 | -
TGTGCCTGGAGTGGAACAGGGAACGAGCAGTACTTC | CAWSGTGNEQYF | medium-sized | TRBJ2-7 | TRBV30 | -
TGTGCCAGCAGCGCGCGGGCCGGGGGTCCCGGGTTCTTC | CASSARAGGPGFF | - | TRBJ2-1 | TRBV3-1/TRBV3-2 | -
TGTGCCAGCAGCGAGAGGGGGGGTATCTATGGCTACACCTTC | CASSERGGIYGYTF | once | TRBJ1-2 | TRBV5-4 | -
TGTGCCAGTCGGCAGGACAGGGGGACCTACGAGCAGTACTTC | CASRQDRGTYEQYF | - | TRBJ2-7 | TRBV19 | TRBD1
TGTGCCAGCAGGGCGGGACTAGCGGGGTTCAATGAGCAGTTCTTC | CASRAGLAGFNEQFF | - | TRBJ2-1 | TRBV27 | TRBD2
TGTGCCAGCAGCCCCCGGGACAATCAGCCCCAGCATTTT | CASSPRDNQPQHF | few | TRBJ1-5 | TRBV3-1/TRBV3-2 | -
TGTGCCAGCAGACAAACGGAGGGCTATGAGACCCAGTACTTC | CASRQTEGYETQYF | - | TRBJ2-5 | TRBV6-5 | -
TGCGCCAGCAGCTTGGGGTCAGGGGAGGGCGAAAAACTGTTTTTT | CASSLGSGEGEKLFF | - | TRBJ1-4 | TRBV5-1 | -
TGTGCCAGCAGCCTTCTGAGAGGAGATACGCAGTATTTT | CASSLLRGDTQYF | - | TRBJ2-3 | TRBV7-3 | -
TGTGCCAGTAGTAAAGCCGGGACAGACACTGAAGCTTTCTTT | CASSKAGTDTEAFF | - | TRBJ1-1 | TRBV19 | TRBD1
TGTGCCAGTAGCGCCTACAACTATGGCTACACCTTC | CASSAYNYGYTF | once | TRBJ1-2 | TRBV19 | -
TGTGCCAGCAGCGTAGCTCCAGGGGCGAGTCAGCCCCAGCATTTT | CASSVAPGASQPQHF | - | TRBJ1-5 | TRBV9 | -
TGCGCCAGCAGCCAAGATCGGGGTCGCGAGACCCAGTACTTC | CASSQDRGRETQYF | - | TRBJ2-5 | TRBV4-3 | -
TGTGCCAGCAACCGGGACTGGGGAAACATTCAGTACTTC | CASNRDWGNIQYF | - | TRBJ2-4 | TRBV12-3/TRBV12-4 | -
TGTGCCAGCAGCCAAGGTACAGGCGCTCAAGAGACCCAGTACTTC | CASSQGTGAQETQYF | - | TRBJ2-5 | TRBV14 | -
TGTGCCAGCAGCTTACCCCCAGGGGTTGCTGGAAACACCATATATTTT | CASSLPPGVAGNTIYF | - | TRBJ1-3 | TRBV7-8 | -
TGCGCCAGCAGCGGACGGACTGCCTCCGCTACGCAGTATTTT | CASSGRTASATQYF | - | TRBJ2-3 | TRBV5-1 | -
TGTGCCAGCCGATCACCAACTACAGATACGCAGTATTTT | CASRSPTTDTQYF | - | TRBJ2-3 | TRBV28 | -
TGTGCCAGCTCACCACCCACAGTTAACTATGGCTACACCTTC | CASSPPTVNYGYTF | - | TRBJ1-2 | TRBV18 | -
TGTGCCAGCAACCCCGACAGGGGTACGCAGTATTTT | CASNPDRGTQYF | - | TRBJ2-3 | TRBV7-2 | TRBD1
TGTGCCAGCATTTATATCTCTGGGGCCAACGTCCTGACTTTC | CASIYISGANVLTF | few | TRBJ2-6 | TRBV7-2 | -
TGTGCCAGCAGCGTGTCAGGGGGCTGGTACGAGCAGTACTTC | CASSVSGGWYEQYF | - | TRBJ2-7 | TRBV9 | TRBD1
TGTGCCAGCAGCTTAACGAGCGGGAGGCCTTACAATGAGCAGTTCTTC | CASSLTSGRPYNEQFF | few | TRBJ2-1 | TRBV7-3 | TRBD2
TGTGCCAGCAGCCAACCGGGGGGGCAGGTTAACACTGAAGCTTTCTTT | CASSQPGGQVNTEAFF | - | TRBJ1-1 | TRBV4-2 | -
TGTGCCAGCAGTCGATCCGGGACCCAGTACTTC | CASSRSGTQYF | - | TRBJ2-5 | TRBV6-6 | -
TGTGCCAGCAGTGGTAAGGAGGGCAGAGGCACAGATACGCAGTATTTT | CASSGKEGRGTDTQYF | once | TRBJ2-3 | TRBV6-1 | -
TGTGCCAGCAGCTTTTCTTTCTATGAGCAGTTCTTC | CASSFSFYEQFF | - | TRBJ2-1 | TRBV7-9 | -
TGTGCCAGCAGTTACGCGGCTAGCTCGACTGAGACCCAGTACTTC | CASSYAASSTETQYF | - | TRBJ2-5 | TRBV6-2/TRBV6-3 | -
TGTGCCAGCGGGACCCGTTCGGACAGAACGAACACTGAAGCTTTCTTT | CASGTRSDRTNTEAFF | - | TRBJ1-1 | TRBV11-2 | -
TGTGCCAGCTCACCTCTATATATGACAGGGGGCGAAGAGACCCAGTACTTC | CASSPLYMTGGEETQYF | - | TRBJ2-5 | TRBV18 | TRBD1
TGTGCCAGCAGTCAAGGTGGGACACGCCAAGAGACCCAGTACTTC | CASSQGGTRQETQYF | - | TRBJ2-5 | TRBV6-2/TRBV6-3 | -
TGTGCCAGCAGTATTCTAGCGGGAGGGCAAGATACGCAGTATTTT | CASSILAGGQDTQYF | - | TRBJ2-3 | TRBV3-1/TRBV3-2 | TRBD2
TGCGCCAGCAGCGAAACCCCCAGGGGGATGAACACTGAAGCTTTCTTT | CASSETPRGMNTEAFF | once | TRBJ1-1 | TRBV5-1 | TRBD1
TGTGCCAGCAGTTTAGGGACAGGACCTACCCATGAGCAGTTCTTC | CASSLGTGPTHEQFF | few | TRBJ2-1 | TRBV6-2/TRBV6-3 | TRBD1